A selection of T cell receptor beta chains follows, all from one sample in a study of beta chain features in type 1 diabetes. The data were produced by immunoSEQ multiplex PCR, yet TCRdb's version contains in-frame clones alone and is incomplete. The data contain approximately 250,000 clones, 9.5% to 13% of them singletons. Specimen: naive CD4+ T cells from blood. These receptors were obtained from a man aged 30 to 45 with type 1 diabetes. Each CDR3 is given with its conserved first and last residue. D genes are given only for firm matches. Rows may omit the clone size; those that give it use once, few, many or a size class.

>few|NA|TRBV5-1
CASSDRQPDTQYF
>few|TRBD2|TRBV28
CASSVSSAGVYNEQFF
>few|TRBD2|TRBV5-1
CASSLSLAGEETQYF
>NA|NA|TRBV28
CASSPGYSYEQYF
>few|NA|TRBV7-9
CASSQGGAGFF
>few|TRBD2|TRBV7-8
CASSLVSAGGSYEQYF
>NA|TRBD2|TRBV7-9
CASSSWTSGGLISYEQYF
>few|TRBD2|TRBV5-4
CASSPSGGGSSYNEQFF
>few|NA|TRBV2
CASSDRAYEQYF
>few|NA|TRBV9
CASSVSGSIGTDTQYF
>NA|TRBD1|TRBV18
CASSPQGQGELFF
>NA|NA|TRBV15
CATSRGVAGFSSYEQYF
>NA|NA|TRBV15
CATSNGETGELFF
>few|TRBD1|TRBV5-1
CASSPDRGETQYF
>NA|NA|TRBV2
CASNLYQETQYF